The 7 T cell receptor beta chains below come from one sample, sequenced in a study of blood T cell repertoires in COVID-19. Profiling relied on immunoSEQ multiplex PCR, and the TCRdb table lists in-frame clones only, not all of them. The repertoire has fewer than 350,000 clones, about 90% of them found once; the top ten carry over 3.5%. Sequences were obtained from PBMCs or T cells enriched from blood (not recorded which). These receptor sequences come from a woman younger than 45 with acute COVID-19.

The chain carries TRBV27 and TRBJ2-1; TRBD2 matches at 11 bases. Unmatched junction bases numbered 4, after V lost 8 bases and J lost 1 base. The germline V gene encodes CDR1 MNHEY and CDR2 SMNVEV (reference sequence). This CDR3 comprises 15 residues. The CDR3 sequence: CASLIAGGSYNEQFF. CDR3 nucleotides: TGTGCCAGCCTGATAGCGGGAGGGTCCTACAATGAGCAGTTCTTC.

The chain combines TRBV27 with TRBJ2-1, with 14 bases fitting TRBD2. The CDR3 is 16 amino acids. V lost 6 bases to trimming and J lost 5 bases; unmatched junction nucleotides: 6. The V gene's germline CDR1 is MNHEY and CDR2 SMNVEV (reference sequence). The CDR3 region has the DNA TGTGCCAGCAGGGAAGGACTAGCGGGAGGCAACAATGAGCAGTTCTTC. Protein product: CASREGLAGGNNEQFF.

This rearrangement joins TRBV19 to TRBJ1-2, with TRBD1 matching 8 bases. The germline V gene encodes CDR1 LNHDA and CDR2 SQIVND (reference sequence). CDR3 size: 15 residues. V shed 6 bases and J 5 bases; nucleotides not matched to a gene: 11. The CDR3 coding sequence is TGTGCCAGTAGCCCGGGACAGGCCAACGAATATGGCTACACCTTC. Protein product: CASSPGQANEYGYTF.

This chain joins TRBV9 and TRBJ2-1, with D unresolved. V lost 3 bases and J lost 0, with 7 bases in between. The CDR3 consists of 14 residues. Germline-derived CDR1 and CDR2 are SGDLS and YYNGEE. The CDR3, as DNA: TGTGCCAGCAGCGGGCCACGCTCCTACAATGAGCAGTTCTTC. It yields the protein CASSGPRSYNEQFF.

The chain carries TRBV19 and TRBJ2-2; 8 nucleotides line up with TRBD2. V shed 1 base and J 4 bases; nucleotides not matched to a gene: 5. The CDR3 loop spans 16 amino acids. CDR1 is LNHDA and CDR2 is SQIVND in the germline V gene (reference sequence). The CDR3 region has the DNA TGTGCCAGTAGTATAGGATGGACTAGCATCACCGGGGAGCTGTTTTTT. Amino acid sequence: CASSIGWTSITGELFF.

V usage is TRBV11-1 and J usage is TRBJ2-7; no firm D call. Trimming left V 5 bases short and J 2 bases short, with 13 bases between. The CDR3 totals 14 residues. Germline CDR1 SGHAT, CDR2 FQDESV (reference sequence). CDR3 nucleotides: TGTGCCAGCAGCCAATTGGGCGACACCTACGAGCAGTACTTC. It encodes CASSQLGDTYEQYF.

This clone was counted only a few times. The genes are TRBV25-1 and TRBJ1-4, with D perhaps TRBD1 (6 bases). The V gene lost 5 bases and the J gene lost 4 bases, with 14 bases spanning the gap. The germline V gene encodes CDR1 MGHDK and CDR2 SYGVNS. This CDR3 region has 15 residues. The CDR3 sequence: CASSSPRGINEKLFF. In DNA, the CDR3 is TGTGCCAGCAGTTCCCCGAGGGGGATTAATGAAAAACTGTTTTTT.